This TCR beta chain was identified in a study of T cells in Graves' hyperthyroidism and ophthalmopathy. V was clipped by 8 bases and J by 7 bases, with 18 bases between them. The CDR3 length is 14 residues. Germline CDR1 is ENHRY and CDR2 is SYGVKD. Among the patients, aged 18 to 65, hyperthyroidism was newly diagnosed and had lasted under 2 months. Amplification of TCR beta CDR3 regions was performed using RNA transcripts as template. TCR CDR3 regions were first amplified by RT-PCR with HTBI primers. TCRdb re-derived calls from the multiplex PCR reads in MiXCR, one entry per CDR3 protein. Of under 350,000 distinct CDR3 sequences listed, around 23% are singletons.

The sample consisted of blood. The origin of this receptor is a woman between 45 and 60 years old with Graves' hyperthyroidism. The rearrangement uses TRBV10-3 and TRBJ2-1, with D possibly being TRBD1 (7 bases). CDR3 residues: CAIDGAGGQNEQFF. The CDR3 nucleotides are TGTGCCATCGATGGGGCCGGGGGACAGAATGAGCAGTTCTTC.